A selection of T cell receptor beta chains follows, all from one sample in a study of blood T cell repertoires in COVID-19. Sequencing used immunoSEQ multiplex PCR; TCRdb keeps in-frame clones, though not all of them. The table records 250,000 or so clones, 70% to 90% of them present only once. The sequencing input was peripheral blood. The receptors were sampled from a woman between 25 and 40 years old with COVID-19, enrolled during active disease. Both conserved end residues are part of each CDR3. A D gene is named only where the DNA matches it firmly. The listing skips clone size in some rows; elsewhere it reads once, few, many or a size class.

D	size	V	J	CDR3	DNA
-	-	TRBV28	TRBJ1-1	CASSLRRTEAFF	TGTGCCAGCAGTTTAAGGAGGACTGAAGCTTTCTTT
-	-	TRBV4-1	TRBJ1-4	CASSTSGLGAANEKLFF	TGCGCCAGCAGCACCTCTGGTCTGGGGGCGGCTAATGAAAAACTGTTTTTT
TRBD2	-	TRBV5-4	TRBJ2-7	CASSLGGGYEQYF	TGTGCCAGCAGCCTGGGGGGGGGCTACGAGCAGTACTTC
-	-	TRBV12-3/TRBV12-4	TRBJ2-7	CASSFVRGGEQYF	TGTGCCAGCAGTTTCGTTAGGGGAGGCGAGCAGTACTTC
-	-	TRBV3-1/TRBV3-2	TRBJ2-1	CASSQSDEQFF	TGTGCCAGCAGCCAATCCGATGAGCAGTTCTTC
TRBD1	-	TRBV2	TRBJ1-1	CASSPDRAKAEAFF	TGTGCCAGCAGCCCTGACAGGGCCAAGGCTGAAGCTTTCTTT
TRBD2	-	TRBV7-2	TRBJ2-1	CASSWGLASYNEQFF	TGTGCCAGCAGCTGGGGACTAGCTTCCTACAATGAGCAGTTCTTC
-	-	TRBV6-4	TRBJ2-3	CASSRDSNSGTQYF	TGTGCCAGCAGCCGGGACTCAAACTCGGGGACGCAGTATTTT
-	-	TRBV18	TRBJ2-1	CASSPLGGTSNEQFF	TGTGCCAGCTCACCCCTTGGAGGGACCAGCAATGAGCAGTTCTTC
TRBD2	-	TRBV11-2	TRBJ2-5	CASSLGGLAETQYF	TGTGCCAGCAGCTTAGGCGGACTAGCTGAGACCCAGTACTTC
TRBD1	-	TRBV15	TRBJ2-5	CATSRDRGGETQYF	TGTGCCACCAGCAGGGACAGGGGGGGGGAGACCCAGTACTTC
TRBD2	-	TRBV5-1	TRBJ2-2	CASSPRLAGGSNGELFF	TGCGCCAGCAGCCCACGACTAGCGGGGGGGTCGAACGGGGAGCTGTTTTTT
-	-	TRBV19	TRBJ2-1	CAKLAGWYNEQFF	TGTGCCAAACTGGCGGGGTGGTACAATGAGCAGTTCTTC
TRBD1	-	TRBV28	TRBJ1-2	CASSLSRGPGYGYTF	TGTGCCAGCAGTTTATCCAGGGGGCCAGGGTACGGCTACACCTTC
TRBD1	-	TRBV13	TRBJ1-6	CASSLGGTGHGSPLHF	TGTGCCAGCAGCTTAGGTGGGACAGGGCATGGTTCACCCCTCCACTTT
-	few	TRBV7-2	TRBJ2-3	CASSSLSGYTDTQYF	TGTGCCAGCAGCTCCCTTAGCGGATACACAGATACGCAGTATTTT
-	-	TRBV28	TRBJ2-7	CASSKRDGEQYF	TGTGCCAGCAGTAAACGGGATGGGGAGCAGTACTTC
TRBD1	-	TRBV27	TRBJ1-1	CASSLSGQGFSEAFF	TGTGCCAGCAGTTTATCGGGACAGGGTTTTTCTGAAGCTTTCTTT
-	-	TRBV13	TRBJ2-3	CASSLASTDTQYF	TGTGCCAGCAGCTTAGCTAGCACAGATACGCAGTATTTT
-	once	TRBV29-1	TRBJ1-2	CSVEDKVGENTF	TGCAGCGTTGAAGATAAAGTAGGGGAAAACACCTTC
TRBD2	-	TRBV11-3	TRBJ2-1	CASSPLGLAGDSNEQFF	TGTGCCAGCAGCCCCCTGGGACTAGCGGGAGATTCCAATGAGCAGTTCTTC
TRBD2	-	TRBV7-9	TRBJ2-3	CASSGRLAGGTDTQYF	TGTGCCAGCAGCGGGCGACTAGCGGGAGGCACAGATACGCAGTATTTT
TRBD1	-	TRBV7-2	TRBJ2-7	CASSSQTGGYEQYF	TGTGCCAGCAGCTCCCAGACAGGGGGTTACGAGCAGTACTTC
-	-	TRBV28	TRBJ2-7	CATRDSGYEQYF	TGTGCCACCAGAGACTCGGGCTACGAGCAGTACTTC
TRBD1	-	TRBV24-1	TRBJ1-2	CATSDFGGHRGGDSYGYTF	TGTGCCACCAGTGATTTTGGGGGACACAGAGGGGGCGACAGCTATGGCTACACCTTC
-	-	TRBV5-1	TRBJ2-1	CASTPTPTTGKRFF	TGCGCCAGCACCCCCACCCCCACTACGGGTAAGCGGTTCTTC
-	-	TRBV12-5	TRBJ2-3	CASGPSGVGTDTQYF	TGTGCTAGTGGTCCCTCAGGGGTTGGTACAGATACGCAGTATTTT
-	once	TRBV5-1	TRBJ1-1	CASSGGAGMNTEAFF	TGCGCCAGCAGCGGTGGAGCAGGGATGAACACTGAAGCTTTCTTT
-	-	TRBV3-1/TRBV3-2	TRBJ2-3	CASSQVNYDTDTQYF	TGTGCCAGCAGCCAGGTGAACTATGACACAGATACGCAGTATTTT
-	once	TRBV9	TRBJ1-5	CASSPRGGPNQPQHF	TGTGCCAGCAGCCCGAGGGGGGGGCCGAATCAGCCCCAGCATTTT
TRBD1	-	TRBV6-2/TRBV6-3	TRBJ1-2	CASSFAGQGIYGYTF	TGTGCCAGCAGTTTCGCCGGACAGGGGATTTATGGCTACACCTTC